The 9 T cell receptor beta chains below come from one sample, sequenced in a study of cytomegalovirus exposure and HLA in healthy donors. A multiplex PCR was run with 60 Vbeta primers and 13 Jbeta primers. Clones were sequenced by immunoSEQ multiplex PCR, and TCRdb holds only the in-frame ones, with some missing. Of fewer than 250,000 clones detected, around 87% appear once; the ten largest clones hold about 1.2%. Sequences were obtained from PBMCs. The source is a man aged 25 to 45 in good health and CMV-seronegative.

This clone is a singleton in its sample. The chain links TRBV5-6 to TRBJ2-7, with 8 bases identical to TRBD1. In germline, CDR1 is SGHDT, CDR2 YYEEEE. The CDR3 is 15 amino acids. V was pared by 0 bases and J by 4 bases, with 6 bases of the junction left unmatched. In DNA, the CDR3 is TGTGCCAGCAGCTTGGCGGACAGGGTTGTTTACGAGCAGTACTTC. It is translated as CASSLADRVVYEQYF.

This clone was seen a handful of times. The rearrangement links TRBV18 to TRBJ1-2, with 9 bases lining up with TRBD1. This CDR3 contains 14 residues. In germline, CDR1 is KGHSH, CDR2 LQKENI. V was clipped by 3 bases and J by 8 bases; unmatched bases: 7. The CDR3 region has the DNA TGTGCCAGCTCACCGTGGACAGGGGAAGGCGGCTACACCTTC. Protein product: CASSPWTGEGGYTF.

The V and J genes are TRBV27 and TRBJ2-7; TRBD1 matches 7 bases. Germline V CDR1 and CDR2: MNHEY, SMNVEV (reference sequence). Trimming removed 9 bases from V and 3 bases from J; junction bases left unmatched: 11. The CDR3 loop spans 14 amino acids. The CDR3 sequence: CASSVGDRVYEQYF. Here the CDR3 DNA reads TGTGCCAGTTCGGTAGGAGACAGGGTCTACGAGCAGTACTTC.

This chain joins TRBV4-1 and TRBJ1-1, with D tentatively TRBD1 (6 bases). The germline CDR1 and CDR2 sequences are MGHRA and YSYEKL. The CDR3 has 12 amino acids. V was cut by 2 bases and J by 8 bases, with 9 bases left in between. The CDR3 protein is CASSQTGTEAFF. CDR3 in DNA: TGCGCCAGCAGCCAAACAGGGACGGAAGCTTTCTTT.

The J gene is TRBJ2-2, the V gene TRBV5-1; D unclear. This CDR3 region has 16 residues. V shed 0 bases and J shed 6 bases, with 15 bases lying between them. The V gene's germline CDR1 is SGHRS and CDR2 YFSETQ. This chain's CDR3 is CASSLAVGSVAGELFF. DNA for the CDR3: TGCGCCAGCAGCTTGGCCGTAGGCAGCGTCGCCGGGGAGCTGTTTTTT.

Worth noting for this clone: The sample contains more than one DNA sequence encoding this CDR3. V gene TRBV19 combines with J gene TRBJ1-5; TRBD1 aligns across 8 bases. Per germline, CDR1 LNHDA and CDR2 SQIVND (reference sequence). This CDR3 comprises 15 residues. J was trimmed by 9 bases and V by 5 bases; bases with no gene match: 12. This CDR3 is CASSSQGDPRLPQHF. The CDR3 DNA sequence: TGTGCCAGTAGTTCACAGGGGGATCCAAGACTGCCCCAGCATTTT.

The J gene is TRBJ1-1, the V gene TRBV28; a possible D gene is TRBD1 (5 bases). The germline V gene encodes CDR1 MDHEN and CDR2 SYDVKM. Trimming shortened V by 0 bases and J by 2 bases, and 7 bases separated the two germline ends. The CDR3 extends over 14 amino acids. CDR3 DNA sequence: TGTGCCAGCAGTTTATGGGGGGGAAACACTGAAGCTTTCTTT. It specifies CASSLWGGNTEAFF.

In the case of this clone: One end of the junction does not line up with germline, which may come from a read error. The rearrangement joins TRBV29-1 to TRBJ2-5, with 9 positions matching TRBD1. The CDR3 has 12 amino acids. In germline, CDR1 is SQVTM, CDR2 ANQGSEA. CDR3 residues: CSVDLGTGPINF. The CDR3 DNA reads TGCAGCGTTGACTTAGGGACAGGGCCGATAAACTTC.

The CDR3 nucleotides are TGTGCCAGCAGTCCACTTTCAGGCTCTGGGGCCAACGTCCTGACTTTC. Protein sequence: CASSPLSGSGANVLTF. The chain carries TRBV28 and TRBJ2-6, with no clear D. Trimming removed 5 bases at V and 0 bases at J, with 11 bases between. This CDR3 is built from 16 residues. CDR1 and CDR2 from the germline V gene are MDHEN and SYDVKM.